A selection of T cell receptor beta chains follows, all from one sample in a study of human T cells and chemical hapten exposure. TCRdb reprocessed the RACE reads via MiXCR and lists one record per CDR3 protein. This repertoire shows roughly 380,000 distinct CDR3 sequences, 5% to 6.5% found once; its top ten account for 2.5% to 3%. This material consisted of whole blood, taken in connection with sensitization to the hapten diphenylcyclopropenone (DPC). These receptor sequences come from a woman aged 45 to 65 with alopecia areata. Some clones in this sample may be carry-over from other donors' samples. CDR3s include the opening cysteine and the closing phenylalanine or tryptophan. D genes are given only for firm matches. Clone sizes are given selectively: once, few, many, or a class where the clone is expanded.

length	V	J	size	D	CDR3	DNA
15	TRBV7-9	TRBJ2-6	many	TRBD2	CASSLVSGVANVLTF	TGTGCCAGCAGCTTAGTAAGCGGGGTGGCCAACGTCCTGACTTTC
12	TRBV6-1	TRBJ2-3	many	-	CAGTDYTDTQYF	TGTGCCGGTACTGACTACACAGATACGCAGTATTTT
13	TRBV6-6	TRBJ2-3	many	-	CASSYYSTDTQYF	TGTGCCAGCAGTTACTACTCCACAGATACGCAGTATTTT
14	TRBV14	TRBJ2-1	-	TRBD2	CASSQGAGVNEQFF	TGTGCCAGCAGCCAAGGAGCGGGAGTCAATGAGCAGTTCTTC
14	TRBV19	TRBJ2-7	few	-	CASSYSAADYEQYF	TGTGCCAGTAGTTATAGCGCCGCCGACTACGAGCAGTACTTC
15	TRBV4-3	TRBJ1-4	once	TRBD1	CASSQDSGGGEKLLF	TGCGCCAGCAGCCAAGATTCAGGGGGAGGTGAAAAACTGCTTTTT
17	TRBV4-3	TRBJ2-1	few	-	CASSQDPGFVSYNEQFF	TGCGCCAGCAGCCAGGATCCCGGGTTCGTCTCCTACAATGAGCAGTTCTTC
15	TRBV18	TRBJ2-3	many	-	CASSPPHRGTDTQYF	TGTGCCAGCTCACCACCGCACAGGGGCACAGATACGCAGTATTTT
17	TRBV25-1	TRBJ2-5	-	-	CASRGRDIVGVFETQYF	TGTGCCAGCAGGGGGAGAGATATCGTGGGAGTGTTTGAGACCCAGTACTTC
17	TRBV20-1	TRBJ2-3	-	TRBD2	CSARGPATSGLTDTQYF	TGCAGTGCTAGAGGCCCGGCCACTAGCGGACTCACAGATACGCAGTATTTT
11	TRBV29-1	TRBJ1-4	-	-	CSVEWGEKLYF	TGCAGCGTTGAGTGGGGTGAAAAACTGTATTTT
15	TRBV7-3	TRBJ2-2	-	-	CASAPGRANTGELFF	TGTGCCAGCGCCCCGGGCAGAGCGAACACCGGGGAGCTGTTTTTT
15	TRBV5-6	TRBJ2-5	-	-	CASSLGLRAQETQYF	TGTGCCAGCAGCTTGGGACTCCGCGCCCAAGAGACCCAGTACTTC
17	TRBV20-1	TRBJ1-1	few	-	CSARASPRTGLNTEAFF	TGCAGTGCTAGAGCCTCCCCCCGTACAGGCCTGAACACTGAAGCTTTCTTT
13	TRBV7-9	TRBJ2-1	many	-	CASSLAGADEQFF	TGTGCCAGCAGCTTGGCAGGGGCCGATGAGCAGTTCTTC
12	TRBV30	TRBJ1-1	many	-	CACRGGPTEAFF	TGTGCCTGCCGGGGGGGGCCCACTGAAGCTTTCTTT
12	TRBV7-9	TRBJ1-1	many	-	CASSSRQVEAFF	TGTGCCAGCAGCTCCCGACAGGTTGAAGCTTTCTTT
12	TRBV2	TRBJ2-1	few	-	CASLGRAREQFF	TGTGCCAGCCTCGGTCGCGCCCGTGAGCAGTTCTTC
16	TRBV19	TRBJ2-3	-	-	CASREPGLSSTDTQYF	TGTGCCAGTAGAGAACCGGGACTCTCTTCGACAGATACGCAGTATTTT
16	TRBV29-1	TRBJ2-1	many	TRBD1	CSATTARDRSYNEQFF	TGCAGCGCTACCACCGCTAGGGACAGGTCCTACAATGAGCAGTTCTTC
15	TRBV29-1	TRBJ1-5	-	-	CSVEDPEGSNQPQHF	TGCAGCGTTGAAGATCCGGAAGGGAGCAATCAGCCCCAGCATTTT
13	TRBV14	TRBJ2-3	many	-	CASSQERGATQYF	TGTGCCAGCAGCCAAGAAAGGGGCGCAACGCAGTATTTT
15	TRBV7-9	TRBJ2-7	many	TRBD2	CASSGSTSGAYEQYF	TGTGCCAGCAGCGGATCGACTAGCGGGGCCTACGAGCAGTACTTC
12	TRBV20-1	TRBJ1-6	-	-	CSAREVSASLHF	TGCAGTGCTAGAGAGGTCTCGGCGTCCCTCCACTTT
14	TRBV4-2	TRBJ2-3	-	-	CASSQSGVPDTQYF	TGTGCCAGCAGCCAATCTGGGGTTCCAGATACGCAGTATTTT
9	TRBV12-3/TRBV12-4	TRBJ2-3	many	-	CASKDTQYF	TGTGCCAGCAAAGATACGCAGTATTTT
14	TRBV7-2	TRBJ2-7	few	-	CASSLGKSSYEQYF	TGTGCCAGCAGCTTAGGGAAGAGCTCCTACGAGCAGTACTTC
14	TRBV7-9	TRBJ2-5	many	-	CASSSRQAQETQYF	TGTGCCAGCAGCTCTCGACAGGCCCAAGAGACCCAGTACTTC
13	TRBV20-1	TRBJ2-3	-	-	CSARARAGDTQYF	TGCAGTGCTAGAGCACGAGCGGGAGATACGCAGTATTTT
17	TRBV20-1	TRBJ2-6	many	TRBD1	CSAPYGTGRAGANVLTF	TGCAGTGCCCCGTATGGGACAGGGAGGGCTGGGGCCAACGTCCTGACTTTC
16	TRBV19	TRBJ2-4	-	-	CASSDRRGIAKNIQYF	TGTGCCAGTAGCGACCGGAGGGGTATAGCCAAAAACATTCAGTACTTC
16	TRBV4-1	TRBJ1-1	-	-	CASSQDPPGANTEAFF	TGCGCCAGCAGCCAAGATCCCCCAGGCGCGAACACTGAAGCTTTCTTT
16	TRBV20-1	TRBJ1-2	-	-	CSAPEILGNPNYGYTF	TGCAGTGCCCCGGAGATTCTGGGAAACCCTAACTATGGCTACACCTTC
14	TRBV7-9	TRBJ2-7	-	TRBD2	CASVGAGGRYEQYF	TGTGCCAGCGTAGGAGCGGGAGGGCGGTACGAGCAGTACTTC
14	TRBV27	TRBJ2-5	-	TRBD2	CASRGLAGVETQYF	TGTGCCAGCAGAGGGCTAGCGGGAGTTGAGACCCAGTACTTC